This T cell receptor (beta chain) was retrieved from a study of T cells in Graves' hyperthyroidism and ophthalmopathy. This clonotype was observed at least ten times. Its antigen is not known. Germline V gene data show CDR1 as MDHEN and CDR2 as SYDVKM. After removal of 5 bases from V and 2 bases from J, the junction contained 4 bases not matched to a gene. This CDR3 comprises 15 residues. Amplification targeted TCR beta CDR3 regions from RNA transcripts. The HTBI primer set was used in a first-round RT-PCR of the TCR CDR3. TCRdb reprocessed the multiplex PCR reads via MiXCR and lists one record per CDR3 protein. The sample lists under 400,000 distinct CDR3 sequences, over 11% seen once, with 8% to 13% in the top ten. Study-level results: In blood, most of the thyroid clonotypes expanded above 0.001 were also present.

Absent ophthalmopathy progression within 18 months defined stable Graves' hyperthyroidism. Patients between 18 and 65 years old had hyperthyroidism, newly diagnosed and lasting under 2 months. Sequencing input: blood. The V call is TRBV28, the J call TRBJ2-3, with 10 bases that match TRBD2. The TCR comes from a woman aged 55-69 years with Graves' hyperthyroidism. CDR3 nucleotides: TGTGCCAGCAGTGAAGCGGGAGGGGACACAGATACGCAGTATTTT. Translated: CASSEAGGDTDTQYF.